The 30 T cell receptor beta chains in this list originate from one sample, sequenced in a study of T-cell reconstitution after alpha-beta-depleted transplantation in children. Unique molecular identifiers were built into the TCRbeta library. TCRdb re-called the PCR reads with MiXCR, one entry per CDR3 protein. The sample shows hundreds of thousands of distinct CDR3 sequences, roughly 17% of them seen only once. The source material was PBMCs from the stem cell graft donor, sampled from the stem cell graft. These receptors all stem from a human donor who donated a stem cell graft to a child with acute myeloid leukemia.

The chain has TRBV5-1 and TRBJ2-3; TRBD2 is a possible D gene (6 bases). The V end was cut by 4 bases, the J end by 0 bases, with 15 bases between. The CDR3 runs to 16 residues. CDR1 SGHRS and CDR2 YFSETQ come from the germline V gene. In nucleotides, the CDR3 is TGCGCCAGCAGCGCCCCTTGGGGGGTTAGCACAGATACGCAGTATTTT. It translates to CASSAPWGVSTDTQYF.

This clonotype was recorded at least ten times. The chain uses TRBV7-9 and TRBJ2-2, with D uncertain. With 4 bases removed from V and 6 bases from J, the gap between germline ends came to 6 bases. This CDR3 region has 12 residues. Germline V CDR1 and CDR2: SEHNR, FQNEAQ (reference sequence). CDR3 coding DNA: TGTGCCAGCAGCTCGTTATCCGGGGAGCTGTTTTTT. It yields the protein CASSSLSGELFF.

The chain recombines TRBV6-1 with TRBJ1-5, with TRBD1 identical over 7 bases. Germline CDR1 and CDR2: MNHNS and SASEGT. J lost 3 bases, V lost 0 bases, and 5 bases had no gene match. The CDR3 has 16 amino acids. The CDR3 loop is CASSEALTGVNQPQHF. DNA of the CDR3: TGTGCCAGCAGTGAAGCCCTTACAGGGGTCAATCAGCCCCAGCATTTT.

The chain couples TRBV6-1 to TRBJ1-6; D gene unclear. From germline, CDR1 is MNHNS and CDR2 SASEGT. CDR3 length: 13 residues. V lost 1 base to trimming and J lost 6 bases, with 4 bases between them. For the CDR3, the DNA is TGTGCCAGCAGTGAAGGGATTAATTCACCCCTCCACTTT. Amino acid sequence: CASSEGINSPLHF.

This clonotype was picked up many times. The V and J genes are TRBV7-2 and TRBJ1-2, with D tentatively TRBD1 (5 bases). The CDR3 loop spans 15 amino acids. Between the trimmed V and J ends, which lost 1 base and 8 bases, there was a span of 17 bases. Germline V gene lookup returns CDR1 SGHTA and CDR2 FQGNSA. CDR3 loop: CASSLVGQVPEGYTF. In DNA form, the CDR3 reads TGTGCCAGCAGCTTAGTGGGGCAGGTACCGGAGGGCTACACCTTC.

This clonotype was counted many times. This chain uses TRBV12-3 or TRBV12-4 with TRBJ2-1, with D possibly matching TRBD2 (5 bases). The CDR3 length is 16 residues. Deletions cut 6 bases from V and 0 bases from J, with 15 bases between. CDR3 in DNA: TGTGCCAGCAGCCCCCCGGGGATGAGCTCCTACAATGAGCAGTTCTTC. Translating gives CASSPPGMSSYNEQFF.

This chain joins TRBV6-1 and TRBJ2-1; D is unclear. V lost 1 base and J 9 bases, leaving 10 bases between the germline ends. Germline CDR1 MNHNS, CDR2 SASEGT. The CDR3 spans 13 residues. CDR3 nucleotide sequence: TGTGCCAGCAGTGAAGTAGAAGTTCTTGAGCAGTTCTTC. It specifies CASSEVEVLEQFF.

The table lists this clonotype with a few counts. The chain recombines TRBV4-1 with TRBJ1-3; D is unclear. The CDR3 spans 15 residues. CDR1 is MGHRA, CDR2 YSYEKL, per germline. Trimming stripped 1 base from V and 5 bases from J, with 12 bases between. CDR3 protein: CASSQGGQERNTIYF. Written as DNA, the CDR3 is TGCGCCAGCAGCCAAGGCGGCCAGGAGAGAAACACCATATATTTT.

This clonotype was seen at least ten times. V is TRBV20-1 and J is TRBJ2-1, with TRBD2 matching over 11 bases. The CDR3 consists of 15 residues. CDR1 is DFQATT and CDR2 is SNEGSKA in the germline V gene (reference sequence). The trim removed 6 bases at V and 6 bases at J, leaving 10 bases unmatched. The CDR3 DNA is TGCAGTGCCAGCGCGGCTAGCGGGGGGTTCAATGAGCAGTTCTTC. It specifies CSASAASGGFNEQFF.

This clonotype has a count of ten or more. This chain uses TRBV6-5 with TRBJ1-1; the D gene is possibly TRBD1 (6 bases). CDR1 is MNHEY, CDR2 SVGAGI, per germline. V dropped 0 bases and J dropped 0 bases, with 14 bases sitting between them. This CDR3 has 17 amino acids. CDR3 amino acids: CASSYSGGGVLNTEAFF. Written as DNA, the CDR3 is TGTGCCAGCAGTTACTCGGGAGGGGGTGTTTTGAACACTGAAGCTTTCTTT.

The chain joins TRBV12-3 or TRBV12-4 to TRBJ1-5; D is unresolved. The CDR3 totals 14 residues. V was clipped by 3 bases and J by 6 bases, with 12 bases between them. CDR3 coding DNA: TGTGCCAGCAGTTTCAAGGTTGGGAGTCAGCCCCAGCATTTT. Amino acids: CASSFKVGSQPQHF.

In its sample, this clonotype was seen a few times. This rearrangement joins TRBV18 to TRBJ2-5, with D tentatively TRBD2 (7 bases). CDR1 is KGHSH, CDR2 LQKENI, per germline. This CDR3 region has 15 residues. The V and J ends lost 2 bases and 1 base respectively, with 11 bases between them. Written as DNA, the CDR3 is TGTGCCAGCTCACCATCCGGGGGGCCCCAAGAGACCCAGTACTTC. Its protein is CASSPSGGPQETQYF.

Ten or more counts support this clonotype. The chain uses TRBV20-1 and TRBJ2-1, with TRBD1 matching 9 bases. Per germline, CDR1 DFQATT and CDR2 SNEGSKA (reference sequence). The CDR3 spans 14 residues. J lost 9 bases, V lost 0 bases, and 6 bases had no gene match. Here the CDR3 DNA reads TGCAGTGCTAGAGACCCATCGGGACAGGGTGAGCAGTTCTTC. Its translation is CSARDPSGQGEQFF.

This clonotype was found many times. The chain uses TRBV5-1 and TRBJ2-1; D is possibly TRBD1 (6 bases). CDR3 size: 14 residues. The germline V gene encodes CDR1 SGHRS and CDR2 YFSETQ. Trimming took 4 bases from V and 1 from J, leaving 9 bases between them. The CDR3 loop reads CASSGDISYNEQFF. DNA of the CDR3: TGCGCCAGCAGCGGGGACATTTCCTACAATGAGCAGTTCTTC.

This clonotype was recorded at least ten times. The V gene is TRBV20-1, the J gene TRBJ2-5; a possible D gene is TRBD1 (5 bases). There are 12 residues in the CDR3. The V gene's germline CDR1 is DFQATT and CDR2 SNEGSKA (reference sequence). CDR3: CTARGIQETQYF. The CDR3 DNA is TGCACCGCTAGGGGAATCCAAGAGACCCAGTACTTC.

This clonotype was observed a few times. The J gene is TRBJ2-4, the V gene TRBV4-3, with 7 bases identical to TRBD2. Per germline, CDR1 LGHNA and CDR2 YSLEER. The CDR3 loop spans 17 amino acids. The J segment lost 0 bases and the V segment lost 0 bases, leaving 5 bases of the junction unmatched. CDR3 DNA: TGCGCCAGCAGCCAAGATCTGGGGAGGGTAGCCAAAAACATTCAGTACTTC. Its translation: CASSQDLGRVAKNIQYF.

The rearrangement links TRBV6-5 to TRBJ1-1, with D perhaps TRBD1 (5 bases). Germline-derived CDR1 and CDR2 are MNHEY and SVGAGI. The CDR3 contains 15 residues. Trimming removed 10 bases at V and 4 bases at J, with 22 bases between. The CDR3 loop reads CANQLGGLRGTEAFF. As DNA, the CDR3 is TGTGCCAACCAGTTGGGAGGGTTGAGGGGCACTGAAGCTTTCTTT.

This clonotype was picked up a small number of times. The CDR3 is CASRADGGNTIYF. CDR3 DNA sequence: TGTGCCAGCAGGGCAGACGGCGGTAACACCATATATTTT. The chain has TRBV12-3 or TRBV12-4 and TRBJ1-3, with no clear D. CDR3 length: 13 residues. V was clipped by 6 bases and J by 7 bases, with 13 bases between them.

There are many counts of this clonotype. The chain employs TRBV12-3 or TRBV12-4 and TRBJ2-7; D ambiguous. V was cut by 5 bases and J by 5 bases, with 13 bases left in between. This CDR3 comprises 13 residues. The CDR3 DNA reads TGTGCCAGCAGTCCCTTTGTGGGTCACGAGCAGTACTTC. This encodes CASSPFVGHEQYF.

The table lists this clonotype with many counts. The J gene is TRBJ2-7, the V gene TRBV7-6, with D possibly being TRBD2 (5 bases). Germline V gene data show CDR1 as SGHVS and CDR2 as FNYEAQ. CDR3 length: 13 amino acids. Trimming shortened V by 1 base and J by 4 bases, and 8 bases separated the two germline ends. For the CDR3, the DNA is TGTGCCAGCAGCTTAGTGCCGGGGTACGAGCAGTACTTC. Protein product: CASSLVPGYEQYF.

V is TRBV24-1 and J is TRBJ2-2; perhaps TRBD1 as D (6 bases). Germline assignment: CDR1 KGHDR and CDR2 SFDVKD. The CDR3 is 16 amino acids. V was pared by 1 base and J by 0 bases, with 8 bases between. The CDR3 DNA reads TGTGCCACCAGTGATTTAGGACAGACGAACACCGGGGAGCTGTTTTTT. Protein: CATSDLGQTNTGELFF.

This clonotype has a count of ten or more. This sequence joins TRBV6-5 and TRBJ2-6; no definite D call. Germline CDR1 MNHEY, CDR2 SVGAGI. The CDR3 runs to 11 residues. V lost 4 bases and J lost 8, with 3 bases in between. CDR3 DNA sequence: TGTGCCAGCAGTTCCTCCAACGTCCTGACTTTC. It is translated as CASSSSNVLTF.

The gene calls are TRBV4-3 and TRBJ2-1; 12 nucleotides line up with TRBD2. This CDR3 contains 16 residues. V lost 0 bases, J lost 9 bases, and 6 bases stayed unmatched. In germline, CDR1 is LGHNA, CDR2 YSLEER. This chain's CDR3 is CASSQDLAGGLSEQFF. CDR3 nucleotides: TGCGCCAGCAGCCAAGATCTAGCGGGGGGGCTAAGTGAGCAGTTCTTC.

The chain employs TRBV5-1 and TRBJ2-7, with D unclear. V was pared by 8 bases and J by 8 bases, with 5 bases between. The CDR3 consists of 8 residues. Germline V gives CDR1 SGHRS, CDR2 YFSETQ. In DNA, the CDR3 is TGCGCCAGGCCTCAGCAGTACGTC. It translates to CARPQQYV.

The chain carries TRBV18 and TRBJ1-3; D might be TRBD1 (5 bases). Trimming took off 3 bases at V and 0 bases at J, with 15 bases between the two ends. CDR3 length: 17 amino acids. Looked up from germline, CDR1 is KGHSH and CDR2 is LQKENI. The CDR3: CASSPGPSGYSGNTIYF. As DNA, the CDR3 is TGTGCCAGCTCACCCGGGCCCTCAGGGTACTCTGGAAACACCATATATTTT.

This clonotype has only a few counts. V usage is TRBV12-3 or TRBV12-4 and J usage is TRBJ2-3; D ambiguous. The CDR3 spans 15 residues. V was trimmed by 3 bases and J by 4 bases, leaving 14 bases between them. CDR3 bases: TGTGCCAGCAGTTTCGCAGGACCCCTCGCAGATACGCAGTATTTT. Protein product: CASSFAGPLADTQYF.

The rearrangement uses TRBV5-1 and TRBJ1-1, with D hard to call. Trimming shortened V by 0 bases and J by 7 bases, and 10 bases separated the two germline ends. This CDR3 contains 13 residues. Germline-derived CDR1 and CDR2 are SGHRS and YFSETQ. The CDR3 sequence: CASSLAGLREAFF. The CDR3 coding sequence is TGCGCCAGCAGCTTGGCCGGACTCCGTGAAGCTTTCTTT.

A few counts support this clonotype. This chain links TRBV9 with TRBJ2-1; 7 bases match TRBD1. V lost 4 bases to trimming and J lost 1 base; unmatched junction nucleotides: 8. Looked up from germline, CDR1 is SGDLS and CDR2 is YYNGEE. The CDR3 totals 16 residues. The DNA of the CDR3 is TGTGCCAGCAGCAAAGGGACAGCCGGGTCCTACAATGAGCAGTTCTTC. It is translated as CASSKGTAGSYNEQFF.

The table lists this clonotype with a few counts. J is TRBJ1-1 and V is TRBV24-1; 9 nucleotides line up with TRBD1. After removal of 4 bases from V and 10 bases from J, the junction contained 12 bases not matched to a gene. The germline V gene encodes CDR1 KGHDR and CDR2 SFDVKD. This CDR3 has 15 amino acids. Here the CDR3 reads CATSDVGQGFGGAFF. In DNA form, the CDR3 reads TGTGCCACCAGTGACGTGGGACAGGGATTTGGCGGAGCTTTCTTT.

The chain joins TRBV28 to TRBJ2-5; D is perhaps TRBD2 (5 bases). V was cut by 11 bases and J by 1 base, with 20 bases left in between. The CDR3 has 15 residues. Looked up from germline, CDR1 is MDHEN and CDR2 is SYDVKM. The CDR3 coding sequence is TGTGCCGGCAATGAGCCCGACGGAGGCCAAGAGACCCAGTACTTC. Its translation is CAGNEPDGGQETQYF.